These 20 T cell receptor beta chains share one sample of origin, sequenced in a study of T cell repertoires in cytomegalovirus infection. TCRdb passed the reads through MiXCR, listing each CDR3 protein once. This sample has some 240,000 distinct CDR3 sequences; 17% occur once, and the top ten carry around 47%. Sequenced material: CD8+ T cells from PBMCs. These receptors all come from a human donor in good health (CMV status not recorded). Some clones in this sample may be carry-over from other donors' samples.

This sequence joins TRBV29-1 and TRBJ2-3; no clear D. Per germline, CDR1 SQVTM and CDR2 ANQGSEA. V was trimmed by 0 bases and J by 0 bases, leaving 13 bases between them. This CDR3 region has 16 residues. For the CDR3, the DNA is TGCAGCGTTGAAGATCCAAACGTTTCTAGCACAGATACGCAGTATTTT. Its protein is CSVEDPNVSSTDTQYF.

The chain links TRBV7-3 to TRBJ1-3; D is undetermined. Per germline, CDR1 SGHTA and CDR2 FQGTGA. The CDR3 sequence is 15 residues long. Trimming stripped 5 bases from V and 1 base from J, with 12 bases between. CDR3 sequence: CASSPGVTSGNTIYF. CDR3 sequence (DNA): TGTGCCAGCAGCCCCGGCGTGACTTCTGGAAACACCATATATTTT.

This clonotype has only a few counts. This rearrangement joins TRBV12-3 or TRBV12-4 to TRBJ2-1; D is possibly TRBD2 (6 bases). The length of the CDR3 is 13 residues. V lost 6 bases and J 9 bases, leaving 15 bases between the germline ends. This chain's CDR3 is CASSRGTAGEQFF. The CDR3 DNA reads TGTGCCAGCAGCCGCGGGACGGCGGGTGAGCAGTTCTTC.

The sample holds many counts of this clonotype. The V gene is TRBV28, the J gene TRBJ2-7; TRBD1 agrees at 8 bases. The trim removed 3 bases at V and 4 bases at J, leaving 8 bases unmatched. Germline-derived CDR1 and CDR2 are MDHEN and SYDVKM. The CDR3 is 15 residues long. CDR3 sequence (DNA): TGTGCCAGCAGTTTTAGAGACAGGGGACGTTACGAGCAGTACTTC. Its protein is CASSFRDRGRYEQYF.

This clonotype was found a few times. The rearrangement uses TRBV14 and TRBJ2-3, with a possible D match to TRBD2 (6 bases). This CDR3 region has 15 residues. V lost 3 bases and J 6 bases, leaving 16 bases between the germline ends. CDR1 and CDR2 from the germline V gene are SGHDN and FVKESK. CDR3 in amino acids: CASSQETSSWDTQYF. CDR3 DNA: TGTGCCAGCAGCCAGGAGACTAGTTCGTGGGATACGCAGTATTTT.

The CDR3 bases are TGTGCCAGCAGCTTAGCGGCCGGGACAGGGGGCACTAATGAAAAACTGTTTTTT. It codes for CASSLAAGTGGTNEKLFF. V and J are TRBV7-9 and TRBJ1-4, with TRBD1 matching over 12 bases. The CDR3 contains 18 residues. V gave up 0 bases and J gave up 2 bases; unmatched junction bases: 4. CDR1 SEHNR and CDR2 FQNEAQ come from the germline V gene (reference sequence). Full variable domain (remainder filled in from reference TRBV7-9 and TRBJ1-4): DTGVSQNPRHKITKRGQNVTFRCDPISEHNRLYWYRQTLGQGPEFLTYFQNEAQLEKSRLLSDRFSAERPKGSFSTLEIQRTEQGDSAMYLCASSLAAGTGGTNEKLFFGSGTQLSVL.

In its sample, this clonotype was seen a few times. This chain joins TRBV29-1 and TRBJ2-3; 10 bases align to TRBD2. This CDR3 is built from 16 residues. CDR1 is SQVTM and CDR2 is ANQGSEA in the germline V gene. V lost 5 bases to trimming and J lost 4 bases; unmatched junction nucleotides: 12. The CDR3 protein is CSVSGTSVGPPDTQYF. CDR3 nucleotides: TGCAGCGTTTCCGGGACTAGCGTTGGTCCCCCAGATACGCAGTATTTT.

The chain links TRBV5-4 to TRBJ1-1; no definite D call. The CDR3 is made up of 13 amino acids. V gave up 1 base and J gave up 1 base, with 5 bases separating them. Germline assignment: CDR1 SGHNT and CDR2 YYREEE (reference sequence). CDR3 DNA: TGTGCCAGCAGCTTGCGGCCGAACACTGAAGCTTTCTTT. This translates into CASSLRPNTEAFF.

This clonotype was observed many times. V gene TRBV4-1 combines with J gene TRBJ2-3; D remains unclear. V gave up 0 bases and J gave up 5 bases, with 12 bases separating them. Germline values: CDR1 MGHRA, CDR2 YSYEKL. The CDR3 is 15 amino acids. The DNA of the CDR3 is TGCGCCAGCAGCCAAGATCGACCGTATCTAGATACGCAGTATTTT. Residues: CASSQDRPYLDTQYF.

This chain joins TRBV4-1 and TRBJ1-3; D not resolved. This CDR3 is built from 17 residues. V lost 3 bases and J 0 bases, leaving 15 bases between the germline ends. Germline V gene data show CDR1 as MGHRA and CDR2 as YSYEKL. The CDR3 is CASSQSTGPYSGNTIYF. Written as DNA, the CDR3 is TGCGCCAGCAGCCAGTCTACCGGGCCCTACTCTGGAAACACCATATATTTT.

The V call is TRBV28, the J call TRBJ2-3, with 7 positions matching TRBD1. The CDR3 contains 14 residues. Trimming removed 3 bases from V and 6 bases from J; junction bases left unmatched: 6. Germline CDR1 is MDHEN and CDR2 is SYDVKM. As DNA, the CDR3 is TGTGCCAGCAGTTTCGACAGGGTGGTCGATACGCAGTATTTT. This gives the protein CASSFDRVVDTQYF.

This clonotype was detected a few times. For the CDR3, the DNA is TGTGCCCCTGGGGCCATCAGCTCTGGGGCCAACGTCCTGACTTTC. This translates into CAPGAISSGANVLTF. V is TRBV10-3 and J is TRBJ2-6; D might be TRBD1 (5 bases). V was cut by 11 bases and J by 0 bases, with 14 bases left in between. The length of the CDR3 is 15 residues. Germline values: CDR1 ENHRY, CDR2 SYGVKD.

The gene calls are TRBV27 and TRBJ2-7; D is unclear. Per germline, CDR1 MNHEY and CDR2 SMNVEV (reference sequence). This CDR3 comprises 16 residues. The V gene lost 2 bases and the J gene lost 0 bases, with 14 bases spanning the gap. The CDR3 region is CASSLVMIPGSYEQYF. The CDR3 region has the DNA TGTGCCAGCAGTTTAGTCATGATTCCGGGCTCCTACGAGCAGTACTTC.

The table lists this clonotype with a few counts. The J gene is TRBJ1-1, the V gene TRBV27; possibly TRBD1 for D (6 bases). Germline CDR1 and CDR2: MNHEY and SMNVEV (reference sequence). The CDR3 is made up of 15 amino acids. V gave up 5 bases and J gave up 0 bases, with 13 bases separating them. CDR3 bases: TGTGCCAGCAGTCCCCGGTGGGGGCTGAACACTGAAGCTTTCTTT. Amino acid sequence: CASSPRWGLNTEAFF.

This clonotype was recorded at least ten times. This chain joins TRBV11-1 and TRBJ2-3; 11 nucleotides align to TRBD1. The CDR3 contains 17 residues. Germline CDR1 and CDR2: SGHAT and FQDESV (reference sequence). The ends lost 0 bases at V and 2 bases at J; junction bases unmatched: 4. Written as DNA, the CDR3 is TGTGCCAGCAGCTTAGCCTGGGACAGGGGGATCACAGATACGCAGTATTTT. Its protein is CASSLAWDRGITDTQYF.

CDR3: CASSLEGYENSPLHF. DNA for the CDR3: TGTGCCAGCAGTTTAGAGGGGTACGAAAATTCACCCCTCCACTTT. The chain employs TRBV28 and TRBJ1-6, with a weak D call TRBD1 (5 bases). Germline CDR1 MDHEN, CDR2 SYDVKM. Deletions cut 2 bases from V and 7 bases from J, with 12 bases between. The CDR3 has 15 residues.

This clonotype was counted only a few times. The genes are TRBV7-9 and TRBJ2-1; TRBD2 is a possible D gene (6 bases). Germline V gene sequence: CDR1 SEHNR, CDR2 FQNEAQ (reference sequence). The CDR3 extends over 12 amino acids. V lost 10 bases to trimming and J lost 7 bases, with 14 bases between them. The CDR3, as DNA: TGTGCCACCCGCGGGATTGGGAATGAGCAGTTCTTC. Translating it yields CATRGIGNEQFF.

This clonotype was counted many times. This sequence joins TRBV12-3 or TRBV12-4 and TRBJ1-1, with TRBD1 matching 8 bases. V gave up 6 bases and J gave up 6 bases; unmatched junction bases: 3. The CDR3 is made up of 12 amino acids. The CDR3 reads CASRSQGAEAFF. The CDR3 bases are TGTGCCAGCAGGTCACAGGGGGCTGAAGCTTTCTTT.

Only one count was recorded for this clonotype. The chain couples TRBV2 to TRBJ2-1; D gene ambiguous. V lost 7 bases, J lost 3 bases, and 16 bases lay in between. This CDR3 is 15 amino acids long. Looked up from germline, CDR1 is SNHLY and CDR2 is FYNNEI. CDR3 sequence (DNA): TGTGCCAGCATAGAACCCGAGAATGACTACAATGAGCAGTTCTTC. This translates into CASIEPENDYNEQFF.

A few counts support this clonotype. The CDR3 spells CASTPAGAGGRELFF. In nucleotides, the CDR3 is TGTGCCAGCACCCCTGCGGGGGCGGGCGGCAGGGAGCTGTTTTTT. V and J are TRBV2 and TRBJ2-2, with a tentative D call TRBD2 (7 bases). The CDR3 totals 15 residues. The ends were cut back, 7 bases at V and 9 bases at J, with 21 bases in the middle. In germline, CDR1 is SNHLY, CDR2 FYNNEI.